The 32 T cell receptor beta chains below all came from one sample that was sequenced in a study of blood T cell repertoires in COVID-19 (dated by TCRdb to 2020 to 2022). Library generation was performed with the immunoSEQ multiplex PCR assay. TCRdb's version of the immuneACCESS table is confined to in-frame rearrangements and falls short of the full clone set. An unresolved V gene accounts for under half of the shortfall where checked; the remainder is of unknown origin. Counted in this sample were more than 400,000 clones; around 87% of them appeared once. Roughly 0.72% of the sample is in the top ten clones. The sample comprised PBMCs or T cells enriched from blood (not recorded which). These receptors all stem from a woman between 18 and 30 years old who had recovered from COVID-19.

The DNA for the CDR3 is TGCGCCAGCAGCTTGGAGGGGCCAGAGACTAACTATGGCTACACCTTC. Its protein product is CASSLEGPETNYGYTF. This chain uses TRBV5-1 with TRBJ1-2, with D perhaps TRBD1 (5 bases). Between the trimmed V and J ends, which lost 0 bases and 0 bases, there was a span of 12 bases. The CDR3 runs 16 residues. Germline V lookup: CDR1 SGHRS, CDR2 YFSETQ.

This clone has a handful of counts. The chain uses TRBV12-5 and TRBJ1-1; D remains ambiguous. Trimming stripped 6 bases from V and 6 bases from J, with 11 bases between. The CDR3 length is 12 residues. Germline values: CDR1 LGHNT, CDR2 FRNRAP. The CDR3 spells CASGPTRAEAFF. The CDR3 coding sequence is TGTGCTAGTGGGCCCACGCGGGCTGAAGCTTTCTTT.

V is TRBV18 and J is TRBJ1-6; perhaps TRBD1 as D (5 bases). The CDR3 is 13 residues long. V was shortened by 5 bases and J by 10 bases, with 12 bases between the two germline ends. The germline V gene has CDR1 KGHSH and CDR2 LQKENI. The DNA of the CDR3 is TGTGCCAGCTCAGAGGACCAGGGCTCACCCCTCCACTTT. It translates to CASSEDQGSPLHF.

DNA for the CDR3: TGTGCCAGCAGCCAAGAAAGAGGGGGACTAGCGGATTCCTCCTACAATGAGCAGTTCTTC. Translating gives CASSQERGGLADSSYNEQFF. The rearrangement joins TRBV3-1 (or the pseudogene TRBV3-2) to TRBJ2-1; 11 bases map to TRBD2. Per the germline V gene, CDR1 is LGHDT and CDR2 is YNNKEL (reference sequence). This CDR3 is built from 20 residues. The V gene end was trimmed by 0 bases and the J gene end by 0 bases; junction bases not matched to a gene: 10.

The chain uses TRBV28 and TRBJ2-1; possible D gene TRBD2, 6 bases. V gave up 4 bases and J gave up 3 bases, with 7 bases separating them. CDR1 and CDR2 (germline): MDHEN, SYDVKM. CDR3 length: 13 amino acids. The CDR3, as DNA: TGTGCCAGCAGTTGGAGGGGCTACAATGAGCAGTTCTTC. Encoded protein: CASSWRGYNEQFF.

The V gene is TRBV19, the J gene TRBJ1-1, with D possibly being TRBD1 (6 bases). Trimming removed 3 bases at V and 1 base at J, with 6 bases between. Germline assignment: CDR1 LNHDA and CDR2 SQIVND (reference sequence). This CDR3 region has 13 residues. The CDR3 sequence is CASSMGANTEAFF. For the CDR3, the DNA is TGTGCCAGTAGTATGGGGGCGAACACTGAAGCTTTCTTT.

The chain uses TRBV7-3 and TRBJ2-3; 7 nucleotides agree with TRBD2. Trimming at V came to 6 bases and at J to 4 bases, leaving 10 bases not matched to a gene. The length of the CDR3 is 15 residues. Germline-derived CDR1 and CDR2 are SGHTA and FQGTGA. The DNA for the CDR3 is TGTGCCAGCAGTAAAAGCGGGATAAGGTCAGATACGCAGTATTTT. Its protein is CASSKSGIRSDTQYF.

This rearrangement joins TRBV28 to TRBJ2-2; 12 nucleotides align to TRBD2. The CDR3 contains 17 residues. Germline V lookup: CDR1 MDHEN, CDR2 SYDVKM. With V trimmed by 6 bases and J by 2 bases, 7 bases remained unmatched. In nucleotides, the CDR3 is TGTGCCAGCAGCCTGACTAGCGGGGGACATAACACCGGGGAGCTGTTTTTT. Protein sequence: CASSLTSGGHNTGELFF. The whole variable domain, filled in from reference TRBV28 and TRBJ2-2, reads DVKVTQSSRYLVKRTGEKVFLECVQDMDHENMFWYRQDPGLGLRLIYFSYDVKMKEKGDIPEGYSVSREKKERFSLILESASTNQTSMYLCASSLTSGGHNTGELFFGEGSRLTVL.

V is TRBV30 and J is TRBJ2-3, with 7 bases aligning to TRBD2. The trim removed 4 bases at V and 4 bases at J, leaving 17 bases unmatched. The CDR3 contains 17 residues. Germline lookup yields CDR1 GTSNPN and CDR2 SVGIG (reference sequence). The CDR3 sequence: CAWKPPEMGGEADTQYF. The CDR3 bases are TGTGCCTGGAAGCCCCCTGAGATGGGGGGGGAAGCAGATACGCAGTATTTT.

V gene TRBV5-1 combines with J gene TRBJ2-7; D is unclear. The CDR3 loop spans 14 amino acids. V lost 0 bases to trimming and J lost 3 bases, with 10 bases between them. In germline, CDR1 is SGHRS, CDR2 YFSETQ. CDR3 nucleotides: TGCGCCAGCAGCTTGGAGCCGTCCTACTACGAGCAGTACTTC. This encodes CASSLEPSYYEQYF.

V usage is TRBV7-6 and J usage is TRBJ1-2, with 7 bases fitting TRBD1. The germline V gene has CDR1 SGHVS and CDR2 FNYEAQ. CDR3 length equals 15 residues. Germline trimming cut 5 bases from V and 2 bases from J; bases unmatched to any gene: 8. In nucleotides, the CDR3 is TGTGCCAGCAGCCCATCGACAGGGCCCAACTATGGCTACACCTTC. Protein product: CASSPSTGPNYGYTF.

DNA of the CDR3: TGTGCCAGCAGCGGGGACGTGGGGGGGGTTATGGATGAGCAGTTCTTC. Translating gives CASSGDVGGVMDEQFF. The chain couples TRBV7-9 to TRBJ2-1; 7 bases map to TRBD2. Germline-derived CDR1 and CDR2 are SEHNR and FQNEAQ (reference sequence). Trimming took 5 bases from V and 8 from J; bases not matched to a gene: 15. The CDR3 is made up of 16 amino acids.

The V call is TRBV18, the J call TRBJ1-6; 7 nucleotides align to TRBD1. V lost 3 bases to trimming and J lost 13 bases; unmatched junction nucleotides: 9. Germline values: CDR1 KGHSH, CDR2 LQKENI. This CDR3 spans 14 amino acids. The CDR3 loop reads CASSPPDRPKPLHF. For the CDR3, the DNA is TGTGCCAGCTCACCTCCGGACAGGCCCAAGCCCCTCCACTTT.

The CDR3 DNA reads as TGTGCCAGCAGTTCCGCGGGGGGCGCGGAAGGAAACACCATATATTTT. Its protein is CASSSAGGAEGNTIYF. The chain employs TRBV6-5 and TRBJ1-3; D may be TRBD1 (6 bases). V was trimmed by 4 bases and J by 4 bases, leaving 17 bases between them. The CDR3 spans 16 residues. Germline CDR1 reads MNHEY; CDR2 reads SVGAGI.

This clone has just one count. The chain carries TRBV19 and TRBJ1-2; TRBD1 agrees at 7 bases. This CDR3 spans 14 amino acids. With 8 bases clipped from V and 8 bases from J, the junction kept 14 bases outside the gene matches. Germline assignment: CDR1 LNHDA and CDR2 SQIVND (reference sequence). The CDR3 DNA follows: TGTGCCAGTGCAAATACGGGACAGTTAAGAGGCTACACCTTC. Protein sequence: CASANTGQLRGYTF.

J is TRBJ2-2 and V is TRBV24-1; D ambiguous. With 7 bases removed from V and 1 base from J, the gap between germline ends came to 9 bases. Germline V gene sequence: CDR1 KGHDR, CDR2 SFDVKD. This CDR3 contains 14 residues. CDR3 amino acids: CATRKPGNTGELFF. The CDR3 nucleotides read TGTGCCACCAGGAAACCAGGGAACACCGGGGAGCTGTTTTTT.

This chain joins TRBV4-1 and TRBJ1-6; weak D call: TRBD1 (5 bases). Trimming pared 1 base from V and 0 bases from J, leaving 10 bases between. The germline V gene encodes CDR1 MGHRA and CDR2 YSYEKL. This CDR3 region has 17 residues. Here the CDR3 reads CASSQGLGGSYNSPLHF. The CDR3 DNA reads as TGCGCCAGCAGCCAAGGGTTGGGGGGCTCCTATAATTCACCCCTCCACTTT.

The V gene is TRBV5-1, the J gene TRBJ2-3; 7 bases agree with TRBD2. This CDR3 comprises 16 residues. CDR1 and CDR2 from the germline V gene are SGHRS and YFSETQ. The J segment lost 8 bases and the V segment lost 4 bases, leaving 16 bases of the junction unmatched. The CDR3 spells CASSLDLGLTGGTQYF. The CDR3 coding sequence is TGCGCCAGCAGCCTGGATCTTGGCCTCACGGGGGGTACGCAGTATTTT.

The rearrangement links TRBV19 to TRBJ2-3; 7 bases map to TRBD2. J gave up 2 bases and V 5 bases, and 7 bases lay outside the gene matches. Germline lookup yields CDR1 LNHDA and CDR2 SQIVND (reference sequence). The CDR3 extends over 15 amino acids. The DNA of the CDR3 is TGTGCCAGTAGTGGGCGGGGGAGGGCCACAGATACGCAGTATTTT. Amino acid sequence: CASSGRGRATDTQYF.

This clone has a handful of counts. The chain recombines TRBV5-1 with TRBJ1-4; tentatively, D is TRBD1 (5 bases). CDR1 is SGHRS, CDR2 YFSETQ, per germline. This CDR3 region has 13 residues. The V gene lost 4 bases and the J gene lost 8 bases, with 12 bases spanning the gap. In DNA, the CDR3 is TGCGCCAGCAGCGGAGGGACGGAAGAAAAACTGTTTTTT. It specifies CASSGGTEEKLFF. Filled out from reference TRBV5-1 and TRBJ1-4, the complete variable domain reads KAGVTQTPRYLIKTRGQQVTLSCSPISGHRSVSWYQQTPGQGLQFLFEYFSETQRNKGNFPGRFSGRQFSNSRSEMNVSTLELGDSALYLCASSGGTEEKLFFGSGTQLSVL.

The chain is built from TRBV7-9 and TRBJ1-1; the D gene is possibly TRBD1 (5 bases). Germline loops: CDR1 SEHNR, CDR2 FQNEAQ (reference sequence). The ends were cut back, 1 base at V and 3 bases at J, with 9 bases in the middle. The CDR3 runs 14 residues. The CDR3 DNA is TGTGCCAGCAGCTTAGGGGGCCGCGACACTGAAGCTTTCTTT. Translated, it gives CASSLGGRDTEAFF.

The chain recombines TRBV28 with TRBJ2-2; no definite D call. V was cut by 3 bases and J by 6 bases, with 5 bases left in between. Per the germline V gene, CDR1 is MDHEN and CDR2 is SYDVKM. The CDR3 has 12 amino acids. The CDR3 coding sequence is TGTGCCAGCAGTTTTCCGGCCGGGGAGCTGTTTTTT. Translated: CASSFPAGELFF.

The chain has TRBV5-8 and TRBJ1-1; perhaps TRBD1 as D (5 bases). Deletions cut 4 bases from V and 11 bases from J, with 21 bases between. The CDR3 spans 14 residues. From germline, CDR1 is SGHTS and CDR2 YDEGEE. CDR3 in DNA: TGTGCCAGCAGCCTCAATGATCGACAGTCTCGGGCTTTCTTT. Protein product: CASSLNDRQSRAFF.

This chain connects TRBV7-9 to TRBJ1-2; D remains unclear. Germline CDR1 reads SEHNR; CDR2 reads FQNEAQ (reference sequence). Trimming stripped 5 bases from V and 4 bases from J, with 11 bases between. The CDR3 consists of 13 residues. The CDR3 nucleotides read TGTGCCAGCAGCAAGGTGGAGAGCTATGGCTACACCTTC. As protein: CASSKVESYGYTF. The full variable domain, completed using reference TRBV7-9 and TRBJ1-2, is DTGVSQNPRHKITKRGQNVTFRCDPISEHNRLYWYRQTLGQGPEFLTYFQNEAQLEKSRLLSDRFSAERPKGSFSTLEIQRTEQGDSAMYLCASSKVESYGYTFGSGTRLTVV.

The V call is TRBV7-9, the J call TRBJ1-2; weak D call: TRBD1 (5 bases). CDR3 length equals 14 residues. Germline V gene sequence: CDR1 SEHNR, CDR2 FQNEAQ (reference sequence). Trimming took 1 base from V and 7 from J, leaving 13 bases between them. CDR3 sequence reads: CASSLEEGTPGYTF. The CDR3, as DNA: TGTGCCAGCAGCTTAGAGGAGGGGACCCCTGGCTACACCTTC.

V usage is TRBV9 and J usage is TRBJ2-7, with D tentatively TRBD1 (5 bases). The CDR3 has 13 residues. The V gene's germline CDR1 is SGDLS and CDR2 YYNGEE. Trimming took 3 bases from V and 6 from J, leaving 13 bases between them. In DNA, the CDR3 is TGTGCCAGCAGCGAGGGGCCTCTCGGCGAGCAGTACTTC. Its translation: CASSEGPLGEQYF.

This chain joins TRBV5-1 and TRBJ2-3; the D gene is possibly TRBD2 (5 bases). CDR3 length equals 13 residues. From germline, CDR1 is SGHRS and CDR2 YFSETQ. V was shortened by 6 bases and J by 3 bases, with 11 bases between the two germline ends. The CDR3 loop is CASNVEGTDTQYF. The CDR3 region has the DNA TGCGCCAGCAATGTAGAGGGAACAGATACGCAGTATTTT.

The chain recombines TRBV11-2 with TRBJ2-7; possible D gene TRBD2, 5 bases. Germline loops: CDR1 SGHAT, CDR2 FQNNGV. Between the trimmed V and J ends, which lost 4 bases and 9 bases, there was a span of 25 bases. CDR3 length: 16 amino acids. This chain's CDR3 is CASSSPGTAIRDGQYF. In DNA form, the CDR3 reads TGTGCCAGCAGCTCCCCGGGAACCGCCATAAGGGATGGGCAGTACTTC.

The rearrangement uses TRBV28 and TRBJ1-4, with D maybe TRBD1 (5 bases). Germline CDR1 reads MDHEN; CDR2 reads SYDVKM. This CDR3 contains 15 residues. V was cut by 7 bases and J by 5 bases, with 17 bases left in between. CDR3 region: CASTLGGATNEKLFF. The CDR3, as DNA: TGTGCCAGCACCCTTGGTGGGGCTACAAATGAAAAACTGTTTTTT.

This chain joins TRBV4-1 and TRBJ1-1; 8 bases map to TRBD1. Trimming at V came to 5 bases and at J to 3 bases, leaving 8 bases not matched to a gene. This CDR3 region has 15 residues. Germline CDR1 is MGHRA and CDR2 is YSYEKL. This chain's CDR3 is CASSSSGGMYTEAFF. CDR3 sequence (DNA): TGCGCCAGCAGCTCCTCAGGGGGCATGTACACTGAAGCTTTCTTT.

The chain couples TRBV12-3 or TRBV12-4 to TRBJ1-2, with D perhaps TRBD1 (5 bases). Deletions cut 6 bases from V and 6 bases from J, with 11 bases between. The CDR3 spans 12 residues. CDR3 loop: CASSPDSHGYTF. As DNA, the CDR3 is TGTGCCAGCAGCCCAGACAGTCATGGCTACACCTTC.

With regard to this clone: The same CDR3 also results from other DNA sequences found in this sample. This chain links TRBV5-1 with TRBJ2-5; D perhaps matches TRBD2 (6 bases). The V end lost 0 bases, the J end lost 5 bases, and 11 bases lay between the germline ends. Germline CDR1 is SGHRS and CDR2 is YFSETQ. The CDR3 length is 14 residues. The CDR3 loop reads CASSLGQGGETQYF. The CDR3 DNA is TGCGCCAGCAGCTTGGGACAAGGAGGGGAGACCCAGTACTTC.